The entry below describes one TCR beta chain. Its antigen is still unknown. This specimen comes from a study of shared clonotypes between healthy human individuals. Across the study: Ranging from 18 to 49 in age, donors were a couple of women and a few men.

Study results and caveats: Generation of non-shared clonotypes was less probable than generation of clonotypes shared by all four donors.

Per the authors' pipeline: From ImmunoSEQ came sequences covering only the junction and carrying no quality scores, so filtering differed. TCRdb keeps only in-frame clones here, not all; method: immunoSEQ multiplex PCR. The DNA was the basis for D and trimming; V, J and clone size are from that table. This sample has 550,000 to 700,000 clones, with about 80% found just once. Unmatched junction bases numbered 9, after V lost 4 bases and J lost 9 bases. This CDR3 is built from 14 residues. The germline V gene encodes CDR1 MDHEN and CDR2 SYDVKM. The sample consisted of memory CD4+ T cells sorted from blood. Subset denoted: CD45RA-negative fraction. The receptor comes from a woman younger than 45 in good health. The chain has TRBV28 and TRBJ1-1; 9 bases agree with TRBD1. The CDR3 loop is CASSSYRGREKAFF. CDR3 nucleotide sequence: TGTGCCAGCAGTTCTTACAGGGGGCGCGAAAAAGCTTTCTTT.